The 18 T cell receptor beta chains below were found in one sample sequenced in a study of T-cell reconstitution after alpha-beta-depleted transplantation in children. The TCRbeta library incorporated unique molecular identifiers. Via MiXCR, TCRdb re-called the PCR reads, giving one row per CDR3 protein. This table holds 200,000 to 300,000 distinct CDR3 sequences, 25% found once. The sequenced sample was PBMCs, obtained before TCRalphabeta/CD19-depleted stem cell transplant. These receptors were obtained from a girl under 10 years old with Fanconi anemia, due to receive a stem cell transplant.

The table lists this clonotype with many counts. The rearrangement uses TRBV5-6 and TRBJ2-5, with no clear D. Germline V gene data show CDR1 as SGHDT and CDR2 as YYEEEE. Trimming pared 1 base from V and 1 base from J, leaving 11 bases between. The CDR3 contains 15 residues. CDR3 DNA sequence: TGTGCCAGCAGCTTGTGGTCGTCCAGCCAAGAGACCCAGTACTTC. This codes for CASSLWSSSQETQYF.

The CDR3 protein is CASSFWEGKQFF. In DNA, the CDR3 is TGTGCCAGCAGTTTCTGGGAAGGCAAGCAGTTCTTC. This chain joins TRBV28 and TRBJ2-1; no definite D call. V was shortened by 3 bases and J by 11 bases, with 11 bases between the two germline ends. The V gene's germline CDR1 is MDHEN and CDR2 SYDVKM. The CDR3 runs to 12 residues. Based on the CDR3 plus reference TRBV28 and TRBJ2-1, the full variable domain is DVKVTQSSRYLVKRTGEKVFLECVQDMDHENMFWYRQDPGLGLRLIYFSYDVKMKEKGDIPEGYSVSREKKERFSLILESASTNQTSMYLCASSFWEGKQFFGPGTRLTVL.

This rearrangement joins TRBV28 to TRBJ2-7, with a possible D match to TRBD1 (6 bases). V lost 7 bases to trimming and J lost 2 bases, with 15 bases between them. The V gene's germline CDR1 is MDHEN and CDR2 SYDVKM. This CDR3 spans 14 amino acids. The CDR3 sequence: CASNSGAITYEQYF. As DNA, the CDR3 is TGTGCCAGCAATTCAGGGGCCATCACCTACGAGCAGTACTTC.

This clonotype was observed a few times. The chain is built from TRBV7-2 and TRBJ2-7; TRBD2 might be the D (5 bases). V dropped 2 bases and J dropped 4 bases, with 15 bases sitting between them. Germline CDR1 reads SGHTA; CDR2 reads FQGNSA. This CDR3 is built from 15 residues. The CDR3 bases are TGTGCCAGCAGCTTATCGGCTAGCTGGGTGTACGAGCAGTACTTC. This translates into CASSLSASWVYEQYF.

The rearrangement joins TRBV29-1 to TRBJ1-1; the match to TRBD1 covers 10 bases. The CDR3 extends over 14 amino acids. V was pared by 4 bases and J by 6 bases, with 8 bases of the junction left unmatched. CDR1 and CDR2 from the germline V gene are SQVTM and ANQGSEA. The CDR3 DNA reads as TGCAGCGTTGGACCGGGACAGGGGTACGCTGAAGCTTTCTTT. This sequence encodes CSVGPGQGYAEAFF.

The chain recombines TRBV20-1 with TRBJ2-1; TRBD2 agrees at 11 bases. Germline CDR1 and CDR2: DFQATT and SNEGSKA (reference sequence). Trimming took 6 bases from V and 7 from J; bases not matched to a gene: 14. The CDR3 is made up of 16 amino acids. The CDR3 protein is CSATLLTSGVFNEQFF. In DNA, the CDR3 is TGCAGTGCGACACTCTTGACTAGCGGGGTTTTTAATGAGCAGTTCTTC.

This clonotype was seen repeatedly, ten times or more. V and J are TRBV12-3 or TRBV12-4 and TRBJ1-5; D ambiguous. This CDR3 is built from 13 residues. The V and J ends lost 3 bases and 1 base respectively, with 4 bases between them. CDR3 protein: CASSFYSNQPQHF. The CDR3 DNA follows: TGTGCCAGCAGTTTTTACAGCAATCAGCCCCAGCATTTT.

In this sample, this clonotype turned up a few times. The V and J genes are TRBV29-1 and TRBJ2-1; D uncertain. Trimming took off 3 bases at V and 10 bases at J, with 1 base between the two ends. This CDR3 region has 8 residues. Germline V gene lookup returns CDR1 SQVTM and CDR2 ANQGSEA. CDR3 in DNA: TGCAGCGTTGAGGAGCAGTTCTTC. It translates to CSVEEQFF.

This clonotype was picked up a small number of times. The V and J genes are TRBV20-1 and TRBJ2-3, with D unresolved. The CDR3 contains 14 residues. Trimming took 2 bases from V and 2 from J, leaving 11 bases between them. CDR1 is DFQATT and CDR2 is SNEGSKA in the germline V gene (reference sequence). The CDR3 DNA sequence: TGCAGTGCTAGACTTATCTCAAACACAGATACGCAGTATTTT. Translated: CSARLISNTDTQYF.

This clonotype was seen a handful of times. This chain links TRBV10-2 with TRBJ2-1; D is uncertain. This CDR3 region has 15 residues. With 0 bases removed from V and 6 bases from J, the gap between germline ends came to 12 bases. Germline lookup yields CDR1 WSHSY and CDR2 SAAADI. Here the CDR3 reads CASSESGFSRNEQFF. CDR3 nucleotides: TGCGCCAGCAGTGAGTCCGGGTTTTCACGCAATGAGCAGTTCTTC.

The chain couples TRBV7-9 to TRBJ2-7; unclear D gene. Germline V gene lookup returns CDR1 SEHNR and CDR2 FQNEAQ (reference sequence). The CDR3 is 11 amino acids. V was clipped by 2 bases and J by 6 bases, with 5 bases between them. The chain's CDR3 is CASSLLSEQYF. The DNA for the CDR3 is TGTGCCAGCAGCTTATTGTCCGAGCAGTACTTC.

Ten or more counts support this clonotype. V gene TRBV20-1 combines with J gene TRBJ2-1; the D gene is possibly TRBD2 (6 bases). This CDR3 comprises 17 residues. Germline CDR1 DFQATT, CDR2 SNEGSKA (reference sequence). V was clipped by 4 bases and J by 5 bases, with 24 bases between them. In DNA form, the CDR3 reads TGCAGTGCTACATCCCGCCGCTCCCGGGGGAATGACAATGAGCAGTTCTTC. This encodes CSATSRRSRGNDNEQFF.

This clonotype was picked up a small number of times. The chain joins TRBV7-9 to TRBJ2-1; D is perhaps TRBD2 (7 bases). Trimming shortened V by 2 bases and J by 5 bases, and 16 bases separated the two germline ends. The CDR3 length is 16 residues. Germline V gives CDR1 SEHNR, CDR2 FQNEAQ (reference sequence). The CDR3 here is CASSLMPGGGNNEQFF. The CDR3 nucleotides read TGTGCCAGCAGCTTAATGCCGGGGGGCGGCAACAATGAGCAGTTCTTC.

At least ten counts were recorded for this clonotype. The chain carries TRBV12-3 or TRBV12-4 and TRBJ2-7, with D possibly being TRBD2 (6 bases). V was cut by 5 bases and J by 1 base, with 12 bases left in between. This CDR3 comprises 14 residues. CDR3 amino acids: CASSPSTRSYEQYF. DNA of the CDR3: TGTGCCAGCAGTCCCTCGACTAGATCCTACGAGCAGTACTTC.

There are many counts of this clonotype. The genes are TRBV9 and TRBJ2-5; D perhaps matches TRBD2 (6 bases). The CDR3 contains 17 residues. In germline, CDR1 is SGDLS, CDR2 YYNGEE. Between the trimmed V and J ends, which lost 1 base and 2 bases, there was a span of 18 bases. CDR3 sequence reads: CASSVRGGGVVQETQYF. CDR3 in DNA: TGTGCCAGCAGCGTAAGGGGTGGCGGGGTCGTTCAAGAGACCCAGTACTTC. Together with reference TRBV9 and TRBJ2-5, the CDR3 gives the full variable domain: DSGVTQTPKHLITATGQRVTLRCSPRSGDLSVYWYQQSLDQGLQFLIQYYNGEERAKGNILERFSAQQFPDLHSELNLSSLELGDSALYFCASSVRGGGVVQETQYFGPGTRLLVL.

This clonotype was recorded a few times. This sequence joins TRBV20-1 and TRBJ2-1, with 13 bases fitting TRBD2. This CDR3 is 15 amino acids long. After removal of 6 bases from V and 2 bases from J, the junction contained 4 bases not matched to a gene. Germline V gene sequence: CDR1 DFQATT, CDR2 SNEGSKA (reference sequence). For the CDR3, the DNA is TGCAGTGCAATAACTAGCGGGGGGGCCTACAATGAGCAGTTCTTC. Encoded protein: CSAITSGGAYNEQFF.

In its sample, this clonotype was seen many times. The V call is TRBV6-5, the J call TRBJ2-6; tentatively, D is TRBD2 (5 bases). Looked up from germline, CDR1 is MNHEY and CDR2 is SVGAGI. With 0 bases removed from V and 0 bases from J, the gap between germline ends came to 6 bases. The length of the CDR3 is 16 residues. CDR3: CASSYSRGSGANVLTF. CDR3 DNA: TGTGCCAGCAGTTACTCTCGGGGCTCTGGGGCCAACGTCCTGACTTTC.

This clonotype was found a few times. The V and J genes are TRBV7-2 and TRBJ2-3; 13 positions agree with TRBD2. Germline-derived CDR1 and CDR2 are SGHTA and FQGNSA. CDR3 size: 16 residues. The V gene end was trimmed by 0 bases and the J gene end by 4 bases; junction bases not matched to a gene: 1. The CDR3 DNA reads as TGTGCCAGCAGCTTAGCAGGGACTAGCGGGGCAGATACGCAGTATTTT. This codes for CASSLAGTSGADTQYF.